The 5 T cell receptor beta chains below all came from one sample that was sequenced in a study of T cell responses to AZD1222 COVID-19 vaccine. TCRdb's table, derived via immunoSEQ multiplex PCR, lists solely in-frame clones and lacks some. This table holds under 200,000 clones, roughly 90% found once. The sample was peripheral blood, taken on day 0 of AZD1222 vaccination. These receptors were collected from an adult in good health.

J is TRBJ2-7 and V is TRBV10-3, with a tentative D call TRBD1 (7 bases). Per the germline V gene, CDR1 is ENHRY and CDR2 is SYGVKD. CDR3 length equals 15 residues. The V end lost 0 bases, the J end lost 4 bases, and 13 bases lay between the germline ends. The CDR3 loop is CAISESARGRYEQYF. In nucleotides, the CDR3 is TGTGCCATCAGTGAGTCCGCCAGGGGGAGGTACGAGCAGTACTTC.

The chain combines TRBV5-6 with TRBJ1-5, with D tentatively TRBD1 (5 bases). The CDR3 length is 14 residues. V lost 0 bases, J lost 3 bases, and 7 bases lay in between. Looked up from germline, CDR1 is SGHDT and CDR2 is YYEEEE. The CDR3 loop is CASSLGGFNQPQHF. The CDR3 bases are TGTGCCAGCAGCTTGGGGGGGTTCAATCAGCCCCAGCATTTT.

The chain combines TRBV5-1 with TRBJ1-5, with TRBD1 as a possible D gene (5 bases). V was pared by 4 bases and J by 3 bases, with 11 bases between. Germline CDR1 and CDR2: SGHRS and YFSETQ. The CDR3 extends over 14 amino acids. The CDR3: CASSPQGFNQPQHF. As DNA, the CDR3 is TGCGCCAGCAGCCCCCAGGGTTTCAATCAGCCCCAGCATTTT.

The J gene is TRBJ2-1, the V gene TRBV9, with 8 bases fitting TRBD1. This CDR3 has 15 amino acids. Germline CDR1 is SGDLS and CDR2 is YYNGEE. With V trimmed by 3 bases and J by 4 bases, 6 bases remained unmatched. CDR3 amino acids: CASSALGQGYNEQFF. CDR3 nucleotide sequence: TGTGCCAGCAGCGCCCTCGGACAGGGATACAATGAGCAGTTCTTC. Supplemented by reference TRBV9 and TRBJ2-1, the full variable domain reads DSGVTQTPKHLITATGQRVTLRCSPRSGDLSVYWYQQSLDQGLQFLIQYYNGEERAKGNILERFSAQQFPDLHSELNLSSLELGDSALYFCASSALGQGYNEQFFGPGTRLTVL.

The rearrangement uses TRBV5-8 and TRBJ1-5, with no clear D. The CDR3 totals 16 residues. V lost 4 bases and J 2 bases, leaving 16 bases between the germline ends. Per the germline V gene, CDR1 is SGHTS and CDR2 is YDEGEE. The CDR3 here is CASSPGRHTGNQPQHF. The CDR3 nucleotides are TGTGCCAGCAGCCCCGGACGACATACGGGCAATCAGCCCCAGCATTTT. Full variable domain (outside the CDR3, taken from reference TRBV5-8 and TRBJ1-5): EAGVTQSPTHLIKTRGQQATLRCSPISGHTSVYWYQQALGLGLQFLLWYDEGEERNRGNFPPRFSGRQFPNYSSELNVNALELEDSALYLCASSPGRHTGNQPQHFGDGTRLSIL.